Described below is a single T cell receptor beta chain sequence and its context. In the original workflow: Amplification of reference gene primers was used by the study to estimate nucleated cell counts. The repertoire was sequenced with immunoSEQ multiplex PCR; TCRdb's copy has only in-frame clones and lacks some. The DNA was the basis for D and trimming; V, J and clone size are from that table. The sample includes some 300,000 clones, about 90% seen only once; the top ten take about 2%. The data belong to a study of blood T cell repertoires in COVID-19. About the research overall: The United States, Italy and Spain supplied acute and convalescent COVID-19 samples. The analysed material was cDNA or gDNA that came from T cells, B-cell-depleted T cells, or PBMCs.

This TCR came from a young man with active or convalescent COVID-19. Sequencing was done on a sample of peripheral blood.

The CDR3 coding sequence is TGCGCCAGCAGCCCGTCGGGCGGGAGGACGTTCGACGAGCAGTACTTC. Amino acid sequence: CASSPSGGRTFDEQYF. J is TRBJ2-7 and V is TRBV5-1; 8 bases match TRBD2. With 4 bases clipped from V and 5 bases from J, the junction kept 14 bases outside the gene matches. The CDR3 is 16 amino acids. Germline V CDR1 and CDR2: SGHRS, YFSETQ.